Presented here are 26 T cell receptor beta chains from one specimen sequenced in a study of human T cells and chemical hapten exposure. TCRdb independently ran MiXCR on the RACE reads; one entry per CDR3 protein. The table records 75,000 to 90,000 distinct CDR3 sequences, 10% to 11% of them present only once. Time point here: patch test 3, about 24 weeks after DPC sensitization. This sample's treatment: therapeutic diphenylcyclopropenone sensitization with weekly scalp DPC. Sequenced material: whole blood, taken in connection with sensitization to the hapten diphenylcyclopropenone (DPC). Receptors originate from a woman aged 45 to 65 with alopecia areata. Some clones in this sample may be carry-over from other donors' samples.

In its sample, this clonotype was seen many times. V is TRBV20-1 and J is TRBJ2-1; 10 bases line up with TRBD2. J lost 0 bases, V lost 3 bases, and 5 bases had no gene match. The CDR3 consists of 16 residues. Germline lookup yields CDR1 DFQATT and CDR2 SNEGSKA (reference sequence). CDR3 sequence reads: CSARGASGGSYNEQFF. The CDR3, as DNA: TGCAGTGCTAGGGGGGCTAGCGGGGGCTCCTACAATGAGCAGTTCTTC.

This clonotype was seen ten or more times. This sequence joins TRBV29-1 and TRBJ2-5, with D perhaps matching TRBD1 or TRBD2 (6 bases each). V lost 7 bases and J lost 9, with 18 bases in between. This CDR3 comprises 12 residues. Germline lookup yields CDR1 SQVTM and CDR2 ANQGSEA. This chain's CDR3 is CSAGEAQGSQYF. The CDR3 bases are TGCAGCGCCGGGGAGGCGCAGGGGTCCCAGTACTTC.

This clonotype was seen repeatedly, ten times or more. This chain connects TRBV24-1 to TRBJ1-1; no clear D. The V gene's germline CDR1 is KGHDR and CDR2 SFDVKD. V was clipped by 5 bases and J by 4 bases, with 10 bases between them. This CDR3 spans 13 amino acids. The CDR3 region has the DNA TGTGCCACCAGTGGGCCGGTGGGCACTGAAGCTTTCTTT. Translated, it gives CATSGPVGTEAFF.

Many counts were recorded for this clonotype. The chain recombines TRBV18 with TRBJ2-7, with a tentative D call TRBD1 (5 bases). Germline V lookup: CDR1 KGHSH, CDR2 LQKENI. The CDR3 sequence is 13 residues long. The V gene lost 8 bases and the J gene lost 6 bases, with 17 bases spanning the gap. CDR3 region: CASTATDSGEQYF. DNA for the CDR3: TGTGCCAGCACTGCGACAGACTCTGGCGAGCAGTACTTC.

This clonotype was observed many times. The chain joins TRBV11-2 to TRBJ2-3, with D tentatively TRBD2 (6 bases). Germline CDR1 reads SGHAT; CDR2 reads FQNNGV. The CDR3 contains 13 residues. With 8 bases removed from V and 3 bases from J, the gap between germline ends came to 12 bases. CDR3 nucleotide sequence: TGTGCCAGCGAGAGGCGGGGTACAGATACGCAGTATTTT. Its translation: CASERRGTDTQYF.

The CDR3, as DNA: TGTGCCAGCAGCCTAATTCCGGGACAGGGCGGTTCACCCCTCCACTTT. Translated, it gives CASSLIPGQGGSPLHF. The V call is TRBV6-5, the J call TRBJ1-6, with 9 bases matching TRBD1. Germline CDR1 MNHEY, CDR2 SVGAGI. This CDR3 spans 16 amino acids. Germline trimming cut 6 bases from V and 9 bases from J; bases unmatched to any gene: 12.

This clonotype was detected only a few times. The chain employs TRBV20-1 and TRBJ2-7; TRBD2 matches 7 bases. The germline V gene has CDR1 DFQATT and CDR2 SNEGSKA (reference sequence). The CDR3 runs 17 residues. Trimming cost V 0 bases and J 0 bases; bases outside gene matches: 11. The CDR3 protein is CSARDIPPGLGSYEQYF. For the CDR3, the DNA is TGCAGTGCTAGAGATATTCCCCCAGGACTAGGCTCCTACGAGCAGTACTTC.

This clonotype showed up just a few times. V and J are TRBV7-9 and TRBJ2-1; 11 bases match TRBD2. Unmatched junction bases numbered 3, after V lost 2 bases and J lost 6 bases. This CDR3 comprises 15 residues. CDR1 and CDR2 (germline): SEHNR, FQNEAQ (reference sequence). CDR3 sequence reads: CASSLLLAGGNEQFF. CDR3 bases: TGTGCCAGCAGCTTACTTCTAGCGGGGGGCAATGAGCAGTTCTTC.

This clonotype has a count of ten or more. The rearrangement joins TRBV4-3 to TRBJ1-1; no clear D gene. The CDR3 loop spans 15 amino acids. The germline V gene has CDR1 LGHNA and CDR2 YSLEER. V lost 0 bases and J 0 bases, leaving 8 bases between the germline ends. CDR3 residues: CASSQEGFVNTEAFF. The CDR3, as DNA: TGCGCCAGCAGCCAAGAGGGGTTCGTGAACACTGAAGCTTTCTTT.

At least ten counts were recorded for this clonotype. The gene calls are TRBV3-1 and TRBJ2-7; no definite D call. With 2 bases removed from V and 3 bases from J, the gap between germline ends came to 8 bases. Germline CDR1 reads LGHDT; CDR2 reads YNNKEL (reference sequence). This CDR3 is 13 amino acids long. CDR3 loop: CASSQIPDYEQYF. Written as DNA, the CDR3 is TGTGCCAGCAGCCAAATTCCAGACTACGAGCAGTACTTC.

As for this clonotype: This could be a read error, since a much larger clone is one nucleotide away. The chain has TRBV7-2 and TRBJ1-1, with D hard to call. Trimming removed 7 bases from V and 5 bases from J, with 14 bases in between. The germline V gene encodes CDR1 SGHTA and CDR2 FQGNSA. The CDR3 sequence is 13 residues long. CDR3 DNA: TGTGCCAGCACCCTTCGAGCAAGTACTGAAGCTTTCTTT. Amino acid sequence: CASTLRASTEAFF.

The chain employs TRBV6-2 or TRBV6-3 and TRBJ2-6; 10 positions agree with TRBD1. The CDR3 has 17 residues. The trim removed 5 bases at V and 1 base at J, leaving 5 bases unmatched. Per germline, CDR1 MNHEY and CDR2 SVGEGT. CDR3 loop: CASSPTGQGSGANVLTF. In DNA form, the CDR3 reads TGTGCCAGCAGTCCAACGGGACAGGGGTCTGGGGCCAACGTCCTGACTTTC.

At least ten counts were recorded for this clonotype. This chain connects TRBV24-1 to TRBJ2-2; D not resolved. V lost 3 bases to trimming and J lost 0 bases, with 1 base between them. The CDR3 is made up of 13 amino acids. Germline V gives CDR1 KGHDR, CDR2 SFDVKD. In nucleotides, the CDR3 is TGTGCCACCAGTGATACGAACACCGGGGAGCTGTTTTTT. Translated: CATSDTNTGELFF.

This clonotype came up many times. The J gene is TRBJ2-2, the V gene TRBV7-6; the match to TRBD2 covers 7 bases. After removal of 2 bases from V and 0 bases from J, the junction contained 3 bases not matched to a gene. CDR3 length: 16 amino acids. Per the germline V gene, CDR1 is SGHVS and CDR2 is FNYEAQ. The CDR3 DNA reads TGTGCCAGCAGCTTACAGGCGGGAGCGAACACCGGGGAGCTGTTTTTT. Amino acids: CASSLQAGANTGELFF.

The CDR3 DNA reads TGTGCCAGCAGCCATTCCGGGACTAGTCGCTCCTACAATGAGCAGTTCTTC. This gives the protein CASSHSGTSRSYNEQFF. The V and J genes are TRBV3-1 and TRBJ2-1, with TRBD2 matching over 8 bases. V lost 3 bases to trimming and J lost 0 bases; unmatched junction nucleotides: 7. The CDR3 has 17 amino acids. In germline, CDR1 is LGHDT, CDR2 YNNKEL (reference sequence).

This clonotype was observed at least ten times. V gene TRBV5-1 combines with J gene TRBJ2-5; 9 bases map to TRBD1. Trimming removed 0 bases from V and 6 bases from J; junction bases left unmatched: 15. This CDR3 is built from 18 residues. Germline CDR1 and CDR2: SGHRS and YFSETQ. This chain's CDR3 is CASSLGFLDRGAGKTQYF. The CDR3 DNA reads as TGCGCCAGCAGCTTGGGATTCCTGGACAGGGGAGCCGGGAAGACCCAGTACTTC.

In this sample, this clonotype turned up many times. This chain connects TRBV9 to TRBJ2-1, with 9 bases fitting TRBD2. The V gene end was trimmed by 0 bases and the J gene end by 4 bases; junction bases not matched to a gene: 2. The germline CDR1 and CDR2 sequences are SGDLS and YYNGEE. The CDR3 is made up of 15 amino acids. For the CDR3, the DNA is TGTGCCAGCAGCGTAGGCACTAGCGGGTACAATGAGCAGTTCTTC. Translated: CASSVGTSGYNEQFF.

The sample holds many counts of this clonotype. The CDR3 reads CASSGLWGVTSGRPGELFF. CDR3 in DNA: TGTGCCAGCAGCGGCCTGTGGGGAGTGACTAGCGGGAGACCCGGGGAGCTGTTTTTT. The chain carries TRBV9 and TRBJ2-2; 12 nucleotides match TRBD2. CDR1 and CDR2 from the germline V gene are SGDLS and YYNGEE. V trimming: 3 bases; J trimming: 6 bases; junction bases outside the gene matches: 15. This CDR3 spans 19 amino acids. Full variable domain (remainder filled in from reference TRBV9 and TRBJ2-2): DSGVTQTPKHLITATGQRVTLRCSPRSGDLSVYWYQQSLDQGLQFLIQYYNGEERAKGNILERFSAQQFPDLHSELNLSSLELGDSALYFCASSGLWGVTSGRPGELFFGEGSRLTVL.

This clonotype has at least ten counts. V usage is TRBV5-4 and J usage is TRBJ2-1; D possibly corresponds to TRBD2 (6 bases). Germline V gene data show CDR1 as SGHNT and CDR2 as YYREEE (reference sequence). The CDR3 consists of 14 residues. The V and J ends lost 2 bases and 3 bases respectively, with 9 bases between them. DNA of the CDR3: TGTGCCAGCAGCTTACTAGCAGACTACAATGAGCAGTTCTTC. This sequence encodes CASSLLADYNEQFF.

This clonotype was detected ten times or more. This CDR3 is CASSFESPNYGYTF. The CDR3, as DNA: TGTGCCAGCAGCTTCGAGAGTCCTAACTATGGCTACACCTTC. V is TRBV5-4 and J is TRBJ1-2; D uncertain. V lost 2 bases and J lost 0, with 8 bases in between. Germline assignment: CDR1 SGHNT and CDR2 YYREEE (reference sequence). CDR3 length equals 14 residues.

This clonotype was detected only once. At one of its ends the junction is not consistent with the germline gene, which may arise from a read error. The genes are TRBV11-1 and TRBJ2-7; D is uncertain. The germline CDR1 and CDR2 sequences are SGHAT and FQDESV (reference sequence). The CDR3 spans 14 residues. The CDR3 loop reads CAGSFEESSYEQYF. As DNA, the CDR3 is TGTGCCGGCAGCTTCGAGGAAAGCTCCTACGAGCAGTACTTC. The full variable domain, completed using reference TRBV11-1 and TRBJ2-7, is EAEVAQSPRYKITEKSQAVAFWCDPISGHATLYWYRQILGQGPELLVQFQDESVVDDSQLPKDRFSAERLKGVDSTLKIQPAELGDSAMYLCAGSFEESSYEQYFGPGTRLTVT.

This clonotype was counted ten times or more. V usage is TRBV13 and J usage is TRBJ2-1, with 11 bases that match TRBD1. Trimming removed 2 bases from V and 6 bases from J; junction bases left unmatched: 9. This CDR3 has 17 residues. From germline, CDR1 is PRHDT and CDR2 FYEKMQ (reference sequence). The CDR3, as DNA: TGTGCCAGCAGCTTACGGAGTTTTGGGACAGGGGGCAATGAGCAGTTCTTC. Amino acid sequence: CASSLRSFGTGGNEQFF. Drawing the rest from reference TRBV13 and TRBJ2-1, the complete variable domain is AAGVIQSPRHLIKEKRETATLKCYPIPRHDTVYWYQQGPGQDPQFLISFYEKMQSDKGSIPDRFSAQQFSDYHSELNMSSLELGDSALYFCASSLRSFGTGGNEQFFGPGTRLTVL.

The genes are TRBV29-1 and TRBJ2-3, with 11 bases matching TRBD1. Germline CDR1 is SQVTM and CDR2 is ANQGSEA. The CDR3 consists of 15 residues. With 8 bases clipped from V and 8 bases from J, the junction kept 15 bases outside the gene matches. CDR3 region: CSSGGGQGAGGTQYF. CDR3 DNA: TGCAGCTCTGGAGGCGGACAGGGGGCGGGAGGTACGCAGTATTTT.

This clonotype was counted many times. The rearrangement uses TRBV20-1 and TRBJ2-7; 9 positions match TRBD2. The V gene end was trimmed by 5 bases and the J gene end by 6 bases; junction bases not matched to a gene: 11. The CDR3 extends over 14 amino acids. Germline CDR1 and CDR2: DFQATT and SNEGSKA (reference sequence). CDR3 in amino acids: CSAEKSGRPPEQYF. As DNA, the CDR3 is TGCAGTGCTGAAAAGAGCGGGAGGCCCCCCGAGCAGTACTTC.

This clonotype was counted many times. The chain uses TRBV30 and TRBJ1-1, with unresolved D. CDR3 length: 13 residues. Per the germline V gene, CDR1 is GTSNPN and CDR2 is SVGIG (reference sequence). The V and J ends lost 2 bases and 0 bases respectively, with 7 bases between them. CDR3 DNA: TGTGCCTGGAGTCCGACACTGAACACTGAAGCTTTCTTT. Protein: CAWSPTLNTEAFF.

This clonotype was observed many times. The chain is built from TRBV20-1 and TRBJ2-5; weak D call: TRBD1 (6 bases). Trimming cost V 1 base and J 4 bases, with 10 bases left between them. Germline CDR1 DFQATT, CDR2 SNEGSKA (reference sequence). This CDR3 has 13 amino acids. Here the CDR3 reads CSARVTGPETQYF. CDR3 coding DNA: TGCAGTGCTAGAGTCACAGGGCCAGAGACCCAGTACTTC.